These 30 T cell receptor beta chains were sequenced from one sample in a study of cytomegalovirus exposure and HLA in healthy donors. The PCR contained 60 Vbeta and 13 Jbeta primers. The repertoire was sequenced with immunoSEQ multiplex PCR; TCRdb's copy has only in-frame clones and lacks some. The table lists 100,000 to 150,000 clones, about 9.1% of them singletons, with roughly 6.4% in the top ten. Sequences were obtained from PBMCs. The receptor source for this set is a woman between 40 and 55 years old in good health and CMV-seropositive.

The chain is built from TRBV11-2 and TRBJ1-3, with D tentatively TRBD1 (5 bases). Germline assignment: CDR1 SGHAT and CDR2 FQNNGV. This CDR3 has 13 residues. Trimming left V 2 bases short and J 10 bases short, with 12 bases between. CDR3 protein: CASSLRQGGTIYF. CDR3 nucleotide sequence: TGTGCCAGCAGCTTAAGGCAGGGTGGGACCATATATTTT. The full variable domain, in which reference TRBV11-2 and TRBJ1-3 provide the parts outside the CDR3, is EAGVAQSPRYKIIEKRQSVAFWCNPISGHATLYWYQQILGQGPKLLIQFQNNGVVDDSQLPKDRFSAERLKGVDSTLKIQPAKLEDSAVYLCASSLRQGGTIYFGEGSWLTVV.

This clone has more than one count but fewer than ten. The chain combines TRBV25-1 with TRBJ2-3, with TRBD1 matching over 7 bases. The CDR3 is 16 amino acids. Germline values: CDR1 MGHDK, CDR2 SYGVNS. The V segment lost 4 bases and the J segment 2 bases; nucleotides outside the gene matches: 9. This chain's CDR3 is CASSAPYRGSTDTQYF. CDR3 nucleotides: TGTGCCAGCAGTGCCCCTTACAGGGGTTCCACAGATACGCAGTATTTT.

The V call is TRBV13, the J call TRBJ2-6, with D perhaps matching TRBD1 (5 bases). Germline V gene data show CDR1 as PRHDT and CDR2 as FYEKMQ (reference sequence). The germline V and J ends were trimmed by 3 bases and 0 bases, with 9 bases remaining between them. The CDR3 sequence is 16 residues long. CDR3 sequence: CASSFYDSSGANVLTF. The DNA of the CDR3 is TGTGCCAGCAGCTTCTACGACAGCTCTGGGGCCAACGTCCTGACTTTC.

The rearrangement joins TRBV2 to TRBJ1-1; D is perhaps TRBD1 (6 bases). Trimming removed 6 bases from V and 1 base from J, with 12 bases in between. The CDR3 is made up of 14 amino acids. Germline V gene data show CDR1 as SNHLY and CDR2 as FYNNEI. CDR3 nucleotide sequence: TGTGCCAGCAGGGTGGACAGTGGGAACACTGAAGCTTTCTTT. Translating gives CASRVDSGNTEAFF.

This clone has more than one count but fewer than ten. The V and J genes are TRBV11-2 and TRBJ1-6; D is perhaps TRBD1 (6 bases). Trimming pared 4 bases from V and 6 bases from J, leaving 16 bases between. From germline, CDR1 is SGHAT and CDR2 FQNNGV. The CDR3 covers 16 residues. This chain's CDR3 is CASSSSRGGGNSPLHF. CDR3 DNA: TGTGCCAGCAGCTCCTCCCGAGGGGGTGGTAATTCACCCCTCCACTTT.

This clone was found a few times. This chain connects TRBV5-1 to TRBJ1-5; a weak D match, TRBD1 (5 bases). V lost 5 bases, J lost 0 bases, and 9 bases lay in between. Germline V gene lookup returns CDR1 SGHRS and CDR2 YFSETQ. The CDR3 runs 14 residues. In DNA, the CDR3 is TGCGCCAGCAGACCCGACAGTAGCAATCAGCCCCAGCATTTT. Residues: CASRPDSSNQPQHF.

The chain joins TRBV5-1 to TRBJ1-1, with a weak D call TRBD1 (5 bases). With 4 bases removed from V and 0 bases from J, the gap between germline ends came to 16 bases. Germline V gives CDR1 SGHRS, CDR2 YFSETQ. CDR3 length: 16 amino acids. For the CDR3, the DNA is TGCGCCAGCAGCCGGAGTACAGGTACTATGAACACTGAAGCTTTCTTT. This sequence encodes CASSRSTGTMNTEAFF.

The V and J genes are TRBV6-6 and TRBJ2-5; D might be TRBD1 (6 bases). Germline assignment: CDR1 MNHNY and CDR2 SVGAGI (reference sequence). The CDR3 loop spans 15 amino acids. Between the trimmed V and J ends, which lost 2 bases and 1 base, there was a span of 11 bases. The CDR3 loop is CASSYPQGTQETQYF. CDR3 sequence (DNA): TGTGCCAGCAGTTACCCTCAGGGGACCCAAGAGACCCAGTACTTC.

This clone appeared a few times. CDR3 sequence (DNA): TGTGCCAGCAGCTTATATAGCGGGGGGGCCTACAATGAGCAGTTCTTC. Translating gives CASSLYSGGAYNEQFF. The rearrangement joins TRBV7-2 to TRBJ2-1; 11 nucleotides agree with TRBD2. This CDR3 is built from 16 residues. Germline V lookup: CDR1 SGHTA, CDR2 FQGNSA. Trimming removed 2 bases from V and 2 bases from J; junction bases left unmatched: 2. The complete variable domain, with remaining parts taken from reference TRBV7-2 and TRBJ2-1, reads GAGVSQSPSNKVTEKGKDVELRCDPISGHTALYWYRQSLGQGLEFLIYFQGNSAPDKSGLPSDRFSAERTGGSVSTLTIQRTQQEDSAVYLCASSLYSGGAYNEQFFGPGTRLTVL.

This clone was counted at least ten times. This chain links TRBV7-9 with TRBJ1-6; no clear D gene. This CDR3 has 15 amino acids. Germline V gives CDR1 SEHNR, CDR2 FQNEAQ (reference sequence). V shed 2 bases and J shed 8 bases, with 13 bases lying between them. The CDR3 spells CASSLTRAGDSPLHF. Here the CDR3 DNA reads TGTGCCAGCAGCTTAACTAGGGCAGGTGATTCACCCCTCCACTTT. The full variable domain, its missing parts supplied by reference TRBV7-9 and TRBJ1-6, is DTGVSQNPRHKITKRGQNVTFRCDPISEHNRLYWYRQTLGQGPEFLTYFQNEAQLEKSRLLSDRFSAERPKGSFSTLEIQRTEQGDSAMYLCASSLTRAGDSPLHFGNGTRLTVT.

This sequence joins TRBV7-2 and TRBJ1-4, with a weak D call TRBD1 (5 bases). The ends were cut back, 7 bases at V and 7 bases at J, with 19 bases in the middle. The germline V gene encodes CDR1 SGHTA and CDR2 FQGNSA. The CDR3 has 15 amino acids. CDR3 amino acids: CASTPSRVGGEKLFF. The CDR3 nucleotides are TGTGCCAGCACCCCTTCCCGGGTCGGGGGTGAAAAACTGTTTTTT.

The chain combines TRBV5-1 with TRBJ2-5, with D possibly being TRBD1 (8 bases). With 3 bases removed from V and 4 bases from J, the gap between germline ends came to 19 bases. Germline CDR1 reads SGHRS; CDR2 reads YFSETQ. This CDR3 is 16 amino acids long. In nucleotides, the CDR3 is TGCGCCAGCAGCTCCCAGCGTACAGGGGGGGGAGAGACCCAGTACTTC. As protein: CASSSQRTGGGETQYF.

This clone was detected a few times. In DNA form, the CDR3 reads TGCGCCAGCAGCTGGGGGACAGGCGATAACTCCTACGAGCAGTACTTC. As protein: CASSWGTGDNSYEQYF. The rearrangement links TRBV5-1 to TRBJ2-7; 8 bases line up with TRBD1. The germline V gene encodes CDR1 SGHRS and CDR2 YFSETQ. The CDR3 is 16 amino acids. The ends lost 3 bases at V and 0 bases at J; junction bases unmatched: 8. The whole variable domain, filled in from reference TRBV5-1 and TRBJ2-7, reads KAGVTQTPRYLIKTRGQQVTLSCSPISGHRSVSWYQQTPGQGLQFLFEYFSETQRNKGNFPGRFSGRQFSNSRSEMNVSTLELGDSALYLCASSWGTGDNSYEQYFGPGTRLTVT.

V usage is TRBV19 and J usage is TRBJ1-1; 11 bases are shared with TRBD1. This CDR3 has 15 residues. After removal of 5 bases from V and 3 bases from J, the junction contained 5 bases not matched to a gene. Germline values: CDR1 LNHDA, CDR2 SQIVND (reference sequence). CDR3 loop: CASSSGTGGYTEAFF. The DNA for the CDR3 is TGTGCCAGTAGTTCCGGGACAGGGGGGTACACTGAAGCTTTCTTT. Full variable domain (remainder filled in from reference TRBV19 and TRBJ1-1): DGGITQSPKYLFRKEGQNVTLSCEQNLNHDAMYWYRQDPGQGLRLIYYSQIVNDFQKGDIAEGYSVSREKKESFPLTVTSAQKNPTAFYLCASSSGTGGYTEAFFGQGTRLTVV.

A few counts support this clone. The CDR3 DNA sequence: TGTGCCAGCAGCTTAACCTATCCCCCCTTGGGTAGCTCCTCGAACACCGGGGAGCTGTTTTTT. Translated, it gives CASSLTYPPLGSSSNTGELFF. The chain employs TRBV13 and TRBJ2-2; D is unclear. This CDR3 has 21 residues. Looked up from germline, CDR1 is PRHDT and CDR2 is FYEKMQ (reference sequence). The V end lost 2 bases, the J end lost 0 bases, and 25 bases lay between the germline ends.

This clone was seen more than once but under ten times. CDR3: CASSNLGGTNTEAFF. The CDR3 DNA reads as TGTGCCAGCAGCAACCTAGGGGGCACGAACACTGAAGCTTTCTTT. The chain couples TRBV21-1 to TRBJ1-1; the DNA was not compared with TRBD1, the D call given in the table. TRBV21-1 has pseudogene status. The CDR3 extends over 15 amino acids.

This clone has only a few counts. The chain is built from TRBV27 and TRBJ1-1, with D maybe TRBD1 (6 bases). Germline V lookup: CDR1 MNHEY, CDR2 SMNVEV (reference sequence). The CDR3 is 13 amino acids. Trimming stripped 2 bases from V and 5 bases from J, with 9 bases between. The CDR3 sequence: CASSLGGWTEAFF. The CDR3 nucleotides are TGTGCCAGCAGTTTAGGGGGCTGGACTGAAGCTTTCTTT.

This clone was detected only a few times. CDR3 sequence (DNA): TGCGCCAGCAGCTTGGGCCAGGGGGTTCCTAGCACAGATACGCAGTATTTT. It yields the protein CASSLGQGVPSTDTQYF. V is TRBV5-1 and J is TRBJ2-3, with 7 positions matching TRBD1. The CDR3 runs to 17 residues. V shed 0 bases, J shed 0 bases, and the junction held 7 bases outside the gene matches. Germline-derived CDR1 and CDR2 are SGHRS and YFSETQ.

There are a few counts of this clone. The chain is built from TRBV6-1 and TRBJ1-5; 8 nucleotides line up with TRBD1. This CDR3 has 17 residues. Germline CDR1 MNHNS, CDR2 SASEGT. V shed 4 bases and J 6 bases; nucleotides not matched to a gene: 14. The CDR3 is CASSGVGQAIFRQPQHF. In DNA, the CDR3 is TGTGCCAGCAGTGGGGTGGGACAGGCGATTTTTCGTCAGCCCCAGCATTTT.

This clone has more than one count but fewer than ten. This chain links TRBV28 with TRBJ2-7, with 8 nucleotides matching TRBD2. The CDR3 is made up of 17 amino acids. Germline V gene sequence: CDR1 MDHEN, CDR2 SYDVKM. The V gene end was trimmed by 6 bases and the J gene end by 9 bases; junction bases not matched to a gene: 22. The CDR3 nucleotides read TGTGCCAGCAGCCTAGGGGGAGGCGGGGGGATAATGTATGGGCAGTACTTC. It codes for CASSLGGGGGIMYGQYF.

The chain joins TRBV19 to TRBJ2-1; 11 nucleotides match TRBD1. The CDR3 spans 13 residues. CDR1 is LNHDA and CDR2 is SQIVND in the germline V gene (reference sequence). V shed 9 bases, J shed 6 bases, and the junction held 4 bases outside the gene matches. The CDR3 DNA reads TGTGCCAGCAGCGGACAGGGGGCCAATGAGCAGTTCTTC. This translates into CASSGQGANEQFF.

This clone has just a few counts. The chain recombines TRBV25-1 with TRBJ1-1, with D maybe TRBD1 (5 bases). Germline V gives CDR1 MGHDK, CDR2 SYGVNS. The V end lost 0 bases, the J end lost 1 base, and 6 bases lay between the germline ends. The CDR3 consists of 14 residues. The DNA for the CDR3 is TGTGCCAGCAGTGAATACGGGGGGAACACTGAAGCTTTCTTT. Protein product: CASSEYGGNTEAFF. The variable domain in full, with the rest retrieved from reference TRBV25-1 and TRBJ1-1, is EADIYQTPRYLVIGTGKKITLECSQTMGHDKMYWYQQDPGMELHLIHYSYGVNSTEKGDLSSESTVSRIRTEHFPLTLESARPSHTSQYLCASSEYGGNTEAFFGQGTRLTVV.

This clone has a handful of counts. The chain is built from TRBV5-1 and TRBJ2-2; D uncertain. The CDR3 loop spans 14 amino acids. Trimming left V 0 bases short and J 3 bases short, with 6 bases between. CDR1 is SGHRS, CDR2 YFSETQ, per germline. The CDR3 protein is CASSLAADTGELFF. The CDR3 nucleotides read TGCGCCAGCAGCTTGGCCGCGGACACCGGGGAGCTGTTTTTT.

The sample holds a few counts of this clone. The chain couples TRBV5-1 to TRBJ2-7; TRBD2 matches at 7 bases. V lost 3 bases to trimming and J lost 3 bases; unmatched junction nucleotides: 3. The CDR3 runs 13 residues. Germline CDR1 SGHRS, CDR2 YFSETQ. The CDR3 DNA reads as TGCGCCAGCAGCTCGCCGGGAGGCTACGAGCAGTACTTC. Its translation: CASSSPGGYEQYF.

The rearrangement uses TRBV7-9 and TRBJ2-6, with 8 nucleotides matching TRBD1. Per the germline V gene, CDR1 is SEHNR and CDR2 is FQNEAQ (reference sequence). The CDR3 totals 17 residues. The V segment lost 2 bases and the J segment 1 base; nucleotides outside the gene matches: 4. DNA of the CDR3: TGTGCCAGCAGCTTAAGGACAGGGCAATCTGGGGCCAACGTCCTGACTTTC. Amino acid sequence: CASSLRTGQSGANVLTF. Full variable domain (missing parts from reference TRBV7-9 and TRBJ2-6): DTGVSQNPRHKITKRGQNVTFRCDPISEHNRLYWYRQTLGQGPEFLTYFQNEAQLEKSRLLSDRFSAERPKGSFSTLEIQRTEQGDSAMYLCASSLRTGQSGANVLTFGAGSRLTVL.

The V and J genes are TRBV12-5 and TRBJ1-3, with 7 bases identical to TRBD1. The CDR3 spans 16 residues. Germline V gene lookup returns CDR1 LGHNT and CDR2 FRNRAP. The ends lost 2 bases at V and 0 bases at J; junction bases unmatched: 4. The CDR3 is CASGLPPGGSGNTIYF. In DNA form, the CDR3 reads TGTGCTAGTGGTTTGCCCCCAGGGGGCTCTGGAAACACCATATATTTT.

The V and J genes are TRBV19 and TRBJ1-5; 10 bases fit TRBD1. The CDR3 runs to 17 residues. V shed 7 bases and J 2 bases; nucleotides not matched to a gene: 11. The germline V gene encodes CDR1 LNHDA and CDR2 SQIVND (reference sequence). The DNA for the CDR3 is TGTGCCAGTAACCCGGGACAGGGGCTTAGGGGCAATCAGCCCCAGCATTTT. Translating gives CASNPGQGLRGNQPQHF.

The chain links TRBV5-6 to TRBJ2-2; unclear D gene. Trimming took off 2 bases at V and 5 bases at J, with 22 bases between the two ends. There are 18 residues in the CDR3. CDR1 and CDR2 (germline): SGHDT, YYEEEE. The DNA for the CDR3 is TGTGCCAGCAGCTTTACACCCAGCGACGTATGGAGTACCGGGGAGCTGTTTTTT. Translation: CASSFTPSDVWSTGELFF.

In this sample, this clone turned up a few times. The chain carries TRBV2 and TRBJ2-1; 10 bases align to TRBD2. CDR3 length equals 15 residues. After removal of 2 bases from V and 6 bases from J, the junction contained 4 bases not matched to a gene. Germline loops: CDR1 SNHLY, CDR2 FYNNEI. In nucleotides, the CDR3 is TGTGCCAGCAGTGAACTAGCGGGGGAGTCCAATGAGCAGTTCTTC. The encoded protein is CASSELAGESNEQFF.

This chain uses TRBV19 with TRBJ1-1, with D perhaps matching TRBD1 (5 bases). V was shortened by 5 bases and J by 5 bases, with 12 bases between the two germline ends. In germline, CDR1 is LNHDA, CDR2 SQIVND (reference sequence). CDR3 length equals 13 residues. Written as DNA, the CDR3 is TGTGCCAGTAGTCCTTCCCGGGGGACTGAAGCTTTCTTT. Translating it yields CASSPSRGTEAFF. Full variable domain (missing parts from reference TRBV19 and TRBJ1-1): DGGITQSPKYLFRKEGQNVTLSCEQNLNHDAMYWYRQDPGQGLRLIYYSQIVNDFQKGDIAEGYSVSREKKESFPLTVTSAQKNPTAFYLCASSPSRGTEAFFGQGTRLTVV.